This entry is about one TCR beta chain. The data were taken from a study of blood T cell repertoires in COVID-19. On the study more broadly: Samples representing acute and convalescent COVID-19 were sourced from the United States, Italy and Spain. In each case, the material was cDNA or gDNA derived from T cells, B-cell-depleted T cells, or PBMCs.

As processed by the authors: How many nucleated cells were present was estimated from reference gene primer amplification. Measured with immunoSEQ multiplex PCR; TCRdb has only the in-frame clones, and not every one. V and J calls plus clone size are reproduced from that table; the DNA served to infer D and trimming. The sample contains some 200,000 clones, approximately 80% of which appear only once. Enrolled during active infection, Seattle patients were then followed longitudinally. This CDR3 region has 14 residues. V was clipped by 7 bases and J by 3 bases, with 15 bases between them. Looked up from germline, CDR1 is MDHEN and CDR2 is SYDVKM.

The J gene is TRBJ1-2, the V gene TRBV28, with a weak D call TRBD1 (6 bases). The receptor's source is a woman of 80 years or more with COVID-19, enrolled during active disease. The sequenced material came from peripheral blood. The CDR3: CASIVGGGDYGYTF. The CDR3 region has the DNA TGTGCCAGCATTGTCGGAGGGGGGGACTATGGCTACACCTTC.